The subject of this entry is one T cell receptor beta chain. CDR3 length equals 11 residues. Germline V gene data show CDR1 as SQVTM and CDR2 as ANQGSEA. V lost 2 bases, J lost 9 bases, and 3 bases stayed unmatched. This sample was included in a study of blood T cell repertoires in COVID-19. About the study: T cells, B-cell-depleted T cells, or PBMCs provided the cDNA or gDNA that served as material.

Data came from immunoSEQ multiplex PCR; TCRdb stores just in-frame clones and leaves some out. The table lists roughly 250,000 clones, 88% of them singletons, with approximately 4% in the top ten. The sample consisted of peripheral blood. The chain couples TRBV29-1 to TRBJ1-1; 7 positions match TRBD1. The origin of this receptor is a man in his sixties who had recovered from COVID-19. For the CDR3, the DNA is TGCAGCGTTGAAACGACAGGGCAAGCTTTCTTT. It translates to CSVETTGQAFF.